This passage covers 32 T cell receptor beta chains from one sample sequenced in a study of T cells in Graves' hyperthyroidism and ophthalmopathy. From RNA transcripts, TCR beta CDR3 regions were amplified. The TCR CDR3 was amplified in a first-round RT-PCR using the HTBI primer set. TCRdb passed the multiplex PCR reads through MiXCR, listing each CDR3 protein once. The repertoire has some 510,000 distinct CDR3 sequences, under 60% of them found once; the top ten carry just under 8.5%. Sequencing was done on a sample of peripheral blood or thyroid tissue (not recorded which). These receptors all come from a woman aged 18 to 35 with Graves' hyperthyroidism.

This chain joins TRBV6-2 or TRBV6-3 and TRBJ1-4; unclear D gene. CDR1 and CDR2 from the germline V gene are MNHEY and SVGEGT. This CDR3 spans 13 amino acids. Trimming left V 5 bases short and J 5 bases short, with 9 bases between. CDR3 coding DNA: TGTGCCAGCAGTGTGCCCACAAATGAAAAACTGTTTTTT. Amino acid sequence: CASSVPTNEKLFF.

In this sample, this clonotype turned up many times. The chain uses TRBV7-9 and TRBJ2-7; no reliable D call. Germline values: CDR1 SEHNR, CDR2 FQNEAQ (reference sequence). The CDR3 sequence is 12 residues long. Deletions cut 5 bases from V and 3 bases from J, with 8 bases between. In DNA, the CDR3 is TGTGCCAGCAGCCTGGACGTCTACGAGCAGTACTTC. Translated, it gives CASSLDVYEQYF.

Turning to this clonotype: This may arise from a read error, as a much more abundant clone is one base away. The V gene is TRBV6-5, the J gene TRBJ2-7; no clear D gene. V was clipped by 3 bases and J by 3 bases, with 6 bases between them. The CDR3 spans 12 residues. Germline CDR1 is MNHEY and CDR2 is SVGAGI. CDR3 sequence: CASSYSIYEQYF. In DNA, the CDR3 is TGTGCCAGCAGTTATTCGATCTACGAGCAGTACTTC.

This chain links TRBV7-8 with TRBJ2-7; TRBD1 might be the D (6 bases). CDR1 SGHVS and CDR2 FQNEAQ come from the germline V gene. The V and J ends lost 5 bases and 3 bases respectively, with 14 bases between them. The CDR3 consists of 14 residues. CDR3 sequence reads: CASSTSQGYYEQYF. The CDR3 nucleotides read TGTGCCAGCAGCACTTCCCAGGGGTACTACGAGCAGTACTTC.

This chain uses TRBV9 with TRBJ2-5, with D hard to call. Germline lookup yields CDR1 SGDLS and CDR2 YYNGEE. The CDR3 consists of 14 residues. The V end lost 0 bases, the J end lost 1 base, and 7 bases lay between the germline ends. CDR3 DNA sequence: TGTGCCAGCAGCGTAGCTGGGCGCCAAGAGACCCAGTACTTC. Translated, it gives CASSVAGRQETQYF.

The chain is built from TRBV25-1 and TRBJ1-2; D gene uncertain. The ends were cut back, 6 bases at V and 0 bases at J, with 14 bases in the middle. Germline V gives CDR1 MGHDK, CDR2 SYGVNS. The CDR3 loop spans 15 amino acids. This CDR3 is CASSYNWMANYGYTF. The CDR3 DNA reads as TGTGCCAGCAGCTATAACTGGATGGCTAACTATGGCTACACCTTC.

This clonotype came up a few times. The CDR3 here is CASSILSRGRCTF. The CDR3 bases are TGTGCCAGCAGTATATTATCGAGGGGTCGGTGCACCTTC. The rearrangement uses TRBV12-3 or TRBV12-4 and TRBJ1-2, with a weak D call TRBD1 (5 bases). This CDR3 has 13 amino acids. The germline V and J ends were trimmed by 5 bases and 13 bases, with 20 bases remaining between them.

This clonotype was detected a few times. The rearrangement joins TRBV2 to TRBJ1-2, with D unresolved. CDR1 and CDR2 from the germline V gene are SNHLY and FYNNEI. Between the trimmed V and J ends, which lost 8 bases and 4 bases, there was a span of 20 bases. The CDR3 spans 15 residues. Written as DNA, the CDR3 is TGTGCCAGCGCCCAAAGCCGGGAGACGGGCTATGGCTACACCTTC. It translates to CASAQSRETGYGYTF.

Ten or more counts support this clonotype. The genes are TRBV12-3 or TRBV12-4 and TRBJ1-2; possible D gene TRBD1, 5 bases. Trimming left V 8 bases short and J 3 bases short, with 22 bases between. The CDR3 is 16 amino acids. The CDR3 loop reads CASGRRGTVEDYGYTF. In nucleotides, the CDR3 is TGTGCCAGCGGGAGGAGAGGGACCGTCGAAGACTATGGCTACACCTTC.

This clonotype was seen once. V usage is TRBV29-1 and J usage is TRBJ2-5, with TRBD2 matching over 11 bases. This CDR3 contains 13 residues. V shed 6 bases, J shed 4 bases, and the junction held 4 bases outside the gene matches. CDR1 SQVTM and CDR2 ANQGSEA come from the germline V gene. The CDR3: CSVVLAGVETQYF. The DNA of the CDR3 is TGCAGCGTCGTACTAGCGGGAGTAGAGACCCAGTACTTC.

The chain is built from TRBV2 and TRBJ2-3, with a tentative D call TRBD2 (6 bases). Between the trimmed V and J ends, which lost 10 bases and 2 bases, there was a span of 13 bases. The CDR3 has 13 residues. Germline CDR1 is SNHLY and CDR2 is FYNNEI. CDR3 sequence reads: CATVVAATDTQYF. As DNA, the CDR3 is TGTGCCACCGTCGTAGCGGCCACAGATACGCAGTATTTT.

Worth noting for this clonotype: A junction end diverges from the germline sequence, so it may reflect a read error. The chain carries TRBV2 and TRBJ2-7; the D gene is possibly TRBD1 (6 bases). Germline loops: CDR1 SNHLY, CDR2 FYNNEI. The CDR3 runs to 14 residues. For the CDR3, the DNA is TGTGCCAGCAGCGAGGACAGTGGTAACTACGAGCAGCACTTC. Its protein product is CASSEDSGNYEQHF.

Turning to this clonotype: This may be a read error: a much more frequent sequence differs by one nucleotide. The V call is TRBV7-9, the J call TRBJ1-3; 7 bases fit TRBD1. J lost 1 base, V lost 5 bases, and 11 bases had no gene match. The length of the CDR3 is 17 residues. From germline, CDR1 is SEHNR and CDR2 FQNEAQ (reference sequence). CDR3 in DNA: TGTGCCAGCAGCACAACAGGGGTCACGACATCTGGAAACACCATATATTTT. It codes for CASSTTGVTTSGNTIYF.

This clonotype came up many times. The genes are TRBV13 and TRBJ1-1; D is unresolved. Germline-derived CDR1 and CDR2 are PRHDT and FYEKMQ (reference sequence). The CDR3 contains 15 residues. The ends were cut back, 5 bases at V and 3 bases at J, with 16 bases in the middle. CDR3 region: CASSVVLGKHTEAFF. The CDR3, as DNA: TGTGCCAGCAGCGTAGTGTTGGGTAAACACACTGAAGCTTTCTTT.

V is TRBV24-1 and J is TRBJ1-5; a possible D gene is TRBD1 (5 bases). Germline V gene lookup returns CDR1 KGHDR and CDR2 SFDVKD. Trimming pared 7 bases from V and 2 bases from J, leaving 14 bases between. The CDR3 has 15 residues. The CDR3 reads CATRDSTLRNQPQHF. As DNA, the CDR3 is TGTGCCACCAGAGACAGCACTCTGCGCAATCAGCCCCAGCATTTT.

This chain uses TRBV18 with TRBJ2-3; possibly TRBD1 for D (5 bases). V dropped 2 bases and J dropped 6 bases, with 9 bases sitting between them. Germline CDR1 is KGHSH and CDR2 is LQKENI. The CDR3 sequence is 13 residues long. The CDR3 region is CASSPRGRDTQYF. The CDR3 bases are TGTGCCAGCTCACCAAGGGGCAGGGATACGCAGTATTTT.

The chain employs TRBV25-1 and TRBJ1-2; D uncertain. The V gene's germline CDR1 is MGHDK and CDR2 SYGVNS. This CDR3 has 14 residues. The V end was cut by 1 base, the J end by 3 bases, with 9 bases between. The CDR3 coding sequence is TGTGCCAGCAGTGAATGGCTGGGAGACTATGGCTACACCTTC. Its translation: CASSEWLGDYGYTF.

This clonotype occurred many times. The chain uses TRBV7-3 and TRBJ1-1; D perhaps matches TRBD1 (5 bases). This CDR3 spans 13 amino acids. With 8 bases removed from V and 3 bases from J, the gap between germline ends came to 13 bases. Germline V gene data show CDR1 as SGHTA and CDR2 as FQGTGA. CDR3 nucleotides: TGTGCCAGCTCAGGGTTCTCCGACACTGAAGCTTTCTTT. It specifies CASSGFSDTEAFF.

The chain is built from TRBV15 and TRBJ1-2; maybe TRBD1 (5 bases). Deletions cut 0 bases from V and 7 bases from J, with 12 bases between. The CDR3 runs to 14 residues. Germline V gives CDR1 LNHNV, CDR2 YYDKDF (reference sequence). CDR3 in DNA: TGTGCCACCAGCAGAGACATGGTTGGGGCTGGCTACACCTTC. Protein sequence: CATSRDMVGAGYTF. The full variable domain, its missing parts supplied by reference TRBV15 and TRBJ1-2, is DAMVIQNPRYQVTQFGKPVTLSCSQTLNHNVMYWYQQKSSQAPKLLFHYYDKDFNNEADTPDNFQSRRPNTSFCFLDIRSPGLGDTAMYLCATSRDMVGAGYTFGSGTRLTVV.

This clonotype occurred a few times. The DNA for the CDR3 is TGTGCCAGTGGGAGGTGGCAGATGAACACTGAAGCTTTCTTT. Translating gives CASGRWQMNTEAFF. This chain uses TRBV6-1 with TRBJ1-1, with D unresolved. Trimming pared 9 bases from V and 0 bases from J, leaving 14 bases between. The CDR3 sequence is 14 residues long. Germline loops: CDR1 MNHNS, CDR2 SASEGT.

For this clonotype: A read error may explain this, as a much larger clone is one base away. This chain links TRBV10-3 with TRBJ1-1; D is perhaps TRBD1 (5 bases). Germline CDR1 reads ENHRY; CDR2 reads SYGVKD. The CDR3 runs to 14 residues. The CDR3 region is CAIGELATGTEAFF. The DNA for the CDR3 is TGTGCCATCGGTGAGTTGGCAACAGGAACTGAAGCTTTCTTT.

The V call is TRBV2, the J call TRBJ2-7, with D perhaps TRBD1 or TRBD2 (5 bases each). Trimming took off 6 bases at V and 1 base at J, with 13 bases between the two ends. The germline V gene encodes CDR1 SNHLY and CDR2 FYNNEI. The CDR3 contains 14 residues. CDR3 in DNA: TGTGCCAGCAGCGGGAAGGGGAGTTCCTACGAGCAGTACTTC. Translation gives CASSGKGSSYEQYF.

The CDR3 is CASSWDTSGNTIYF. In DNA form, the CDR3 reads TGTGCCAGCAGCTGGGACACCTCTGGAAACACCATATATTTT. V is TRBV7-2 and J is TRBJ1-3; tentative D call: TRBD1 (6 bases). The V gene lost 4 bases and the J gene lost 0 bases, with 7 bases spanning the gap. CDR3 length equals 14 residues. In germline, CDR1 is SGHTA, CDR2 FQGNSA.

The chain employs TRBV6-5 and TRBJ1-1, with TRBD1 matching over 7 bases. The CDR3 contains 13 residues. Germline V gives CDR1 MNHEY, CDR2 SVGAGI. Unmatched junction bases numbered 3, after V lost 8 bases and J lost 0 bases. The CDR3 protein is CASAQGLNTEAFF. In nucleotides, the CDR3 is TGTGCCAGCGCACAGGGGTTGAACACTGAAGCTTTCTTT.

In its sample, this clonotype was seen once. The chain is built from TRBV24-1 and TRBJ2-3; 10 bases agree with TRBD2. CDR1 KGHDR and CDR2 SFDVKD come from the germline V gene. J was trimmed by 6 bases and V by 4 bases; bases with no gene match: 9. This CDR3 contains 16 residues. CDR3 protein: CATSDPSGREGDTQYF. The DNA for the CDR3 is TGTGCCACCAGTGACCCTAGCGGGAGAGAGGGTGATACGCAGTATTTT.

In its sample, this clonotype was seen many times. The chain carries TRBV10-3 and TRBJ2-2; tentatively, D is TRBD2 (5 bases). The V gene's germline CDR1 is ENHRY and CDR2 SYGVKD. This CDR3 contains 11 residues. Between the trimmed V and J ends, which lost 0 bases and 13 bases, there was a span of 6 bases. The CDR3 DNA reads TGTGCCATCAGTGAGTCTGAGGGGCTGTTTTTT. Encoded protein: CAISESEGLFF.

This clonotype was observed a few times. V is TRBV12-3 or TRBV12-4 and J is TRBJ1-1; the D is unclear. The CDR3 has 13 residues. V lost 6 bases and J 11 bases, leaving 19 bases between the germline ends. The CDR3 protein is CASSLIGAEEAFF. The DNA for the CDR3 is TGTGCCAGCAGCCTAATAGGTGCAGAAGAGGCTTTCTTT.

This clonotype was seen only a few times. This rearrangement joins TRBV7-2 to TRBJ1-3; tentatively, D is TRBD1 (6 bases). Trimming took 2 bases from V and 4 from J, leaving 12 bases between them. The CDR3 runs to 15 residues. The germline gives CDR1 SGHTA, CDR2 FQGNSA. DNA for the CDR3: TGTGCCAGCAGCTTATTACAGGGTGCGGGAAACACCATATATTTT. It yields the protein CASSLLQGAGNTIYF.

Concerning this clonotype itself: Likely a read error: the CDR3 ends without its conserved phenylalanine or tryptophan. The genes are TRBV7-3 and TRBJ2-5, with 10 positions matching TRBD1. The CDR3 is made up of 14 amino acids. Germline CDR1 and CDR2: SGHTA and FQGTGA. The CDR3: CASSETGQGETQYY. The CDR3 nucleotides read TGCGCCAGCAGCGAGACGGGACAGGGGGAGACCCAGTACTAC.

At least ten counts were recorded for this clonotype. V and J are TRBV15 and TRBJ2-7; tentatively, D is TRBD2 (7 bases). From germline, CDR1 is LNHNV and CDR2 YYDKDF (reference sequence). V lost 3 bases to trimming and J lost 0 bases, with 9 bases between them. The CDR3 has 14 amino acids. As DNA, the CDR3 is TGTGCCACCAGCAGGCGGGGGCCCTCCTACGAGCAGTACTTC. Its translation: CATSRRGPSYEQYF.

V gene TRBV29-1 combines with J gene TRBJ1-2; D is ambiguous. The CDR3 covers 13 residues. With 4 bases removed from V and 2 bases from J, the gap between germline ends came to 11 bases. Germline V gene sequence: CDR1 SQVTM, CDR2 ANQGSEA. The CDR3 region is CSVVRQKNYGYTF. Here the CDR3 DNA reads TGCAGCGTTGTAAGGCAGAAGAACTATGGCTACACCTTC.

This clonotype occurred once. Without the conserved terminal phenylalanine or tryptophan, this CDR3 likely stems from a read error. No DNA is shown, since the ends of the CDR3 on it are uncertain; the CDR3 is the one TCRdb lists. The V and J genes are TRBV2 and TRBJ1-6. The length of the CDR3 is 13 amino acids, counting both ends. CDR1 and CDR2 (germline): SNHLY, FYNNEI. The CDR3 sequence: CASNPSYYSPRPR.